Listed below are T cell receptor beta chains from one sample, sequenced in a study of T cell responses to AZD1222 COVID-19 vaccine. Profiling relied on immunoSEQ multiplex PCR, and the TCRdb table lists in-frame clones only, not all of them. The top ten clones hold 3.3% of a sample with about 99,000 clones, roughly 86% of them seen once. The specimen was peripheral blood, collected 28 days after the second dose of the MenACWY control vaccine. These receptors were obtained from an adult who received the MenACWY meningococcal vaccine as a control. CDR3s include the opening cysteine and the closing phenylalanine or tryptophan. A D gene is named only where the DNA matches it firmly. Rows may omit the clone size; those that give it use once, few, many or a size class.

size	D	V	length	J	DNA	CDR3
-	TRBD1	TRBV30	13	TRBJ2-3	TGTGCCTGGGGACAGGGGGCAACAGATACGCAGTATTTT	CAWGQGATDTQYF
-	TRBD2	TRBV7-6	18	TRBJ2-2	TGTGCCAGCAGCATCTGGGGACTAGCCCCTCCGAACACCGGGGAGCTGTTTTTT	CASSIWGLAPPNTGELFF
-	TRBD2	TRBV29-1	15	TRBJ2-1	TGCAGCGTTGGGTCGCGGGGGGGCCTTTCGTATGAGCAGTTCTTC	CSVGSRGGLSYEQFF
-	-	TRBV30	11	TRBJ2-5	TGTGCCTGGAGTGCTCAAGAGACCCAGTACTTC	CAWSAQETQYF
-	-	TRBV19	14	TRBJ1-5	TGTGCCAGTAGTATTCTAGGTAGCAATCAGCCCCAGCATTTT	CASSILGSNQPQHF
-	TRBD1	TRBV6-5	14	TRBJ2-2	TGTGCCAGCAGTTACTCCCAGGGGGCGGGGGAGCTGTTTTTT	CASSYSQGAGELFF
-	-	TRBV7-2	14	TRBJ2-7	TGTGCCAGCAGCTACGGCTTTAAATTCTACGAGCAGTACTTC	CASSYGFKFYEQYF
-	-	TRBV5-1	15	TRBJ2-5	TGCGCCAGCAGCACCCAGGCGGGAAGGGGGGAGACCCAGTACTTC	CASSTQAGRGETQYF
-	-	TRBV18	12	TRBJ2-5	TGTGCCAGCTCACCAATGGCCGAGACCCAGTACTTC	CASSPMAETQYF
-	-	TRBV28	14	TRBJ1-2	TGTGCCAGCAGTTTAAGGGACTTTGGCTATGGCTACACCTTC	CASSLRDFGYGYTF
once	-	TRBV4-3	15	TRBJ1-4	TGCGCCAGCAGCCGCGTACAGGGTGGCGGTGAAAAACTGTTTTTT	CASSRVQGGGEKLFF